The 28 T cell receptor beta chains presented below share a single source sample, sequenced in a study of blood T cell repertoires in COVID-19 (TCRdb year 2020). Library generation was performed with the immunoSEQ multiplex PCR assay. TCRdb re-hosts the immuneACCESS table, in-frame sequences only. Its copies lack some clones; in the studies checked, an unresolved V gene accounts for under half of them, and the cause for the rest is not known. The sample table contains fewer than 350,000 clones; only one count was recorded for approximately 88% of them. The ten largest clonotypes hold approximately 9.4% of the sample. Material for sequencing was peripheral blood. All receptors derive from a man aged 30 to 39 with COVID-19, enrolled during active disease.

The V gene is TRBV6-2 or TRBV6-3, the J gene TRBJ1-2; 9 positions match TRBD1. Germline V gives CDR1 MNHEY, CDR2 SVGEGT. Trimming removed 4 bases from V and 2 bases from J; junction bases left unmatched: 17. The CDR3 loop spans 19 amino acids. The CDR3 sequence is CASSSTGGYAYRSNYGYTF. The CDR3 coding sequence is TGTGCCAGCAGTTCGACAGGGGGATACGCTTATAGGTCCAACTATGGCTACACCTTC.

The chain links TRBV28 to TRBJ2-7; possibly TRBD2 for D (6 bases). The ends were cut back, 7 bases at V and 4 bases at J, with 17 bases in the middle. Per the germline V gene, CDR1 is MDHEN and CDR2 is SYDVKM. This CDR3 is built from 14 residues. CDR3 protein: CASTSAGSPYEQYF. The CDR3 region has the DNA TGTGCCAGCACTTCCGCCGGGAGCCCTTACGAGCAGTACTTC. Full variable domain (rest looked up from reference TRBV28 and TRBJ2-7): DVKVTQSSRYLVKRTGEKVFLECVQDMDHENMFWYRQDPGLGLRLIYFSYDVKMKEKGDIPEGYSVSREKKERFSLILESASTNQTSMYLCASTSAGSPYEQYFGPGTRLTVT.

This sequence joins TRBV30 and TRBJ1-5; D may be TRBD1 (5 bases). Trimming cost V 5 bases and J 3 bases, with 11 bases left between them. The CDR3 length is 13 residues. CDR1 is GTSNPN and CDR2 is SVGIG in the germline V gene (reference sequence). The CDR3 here is CAWAGQINQPQHF. CDR3 bases: TGTGCCTGGGCAGGACAAATCAATCAGCCCCAGCATTTT.

This clone is a singleton in its sample. The chain uses TRBV6-2 or TRBV6-3 and TRBJ2-7, with 11 positions matching TRBD2. There are 20 residues in the CDR3. CDR1 is MNHEY and CDR2 is SVGEGT in the germline V gene. Losses at the gene ends were 5 bases for V and 2 bases for J; bases not matched to a gene: 20. The CDR3 protein is CASSTPWTGSGLAETYEQYF. CDR3 DNA sequence: TGTGCCAGCAGTACTCCCTGGACAGGATCGGGACTAGCGGAGACCTACGAGCAGTACTTC.

This chain joins TRBV10-3 and TRBJ2-2; 9 bases fit TRBD1. This CDR3 spans 16 amino acids. In germline, CDR1 is ENHRY, CDR2 SYGVKD. V shed 6 bases and J 4 bases; nucleotides not matched to a gene: 9. The CDR3: CAISLGQGPGTGELFF. The CDR3, as DNA: TGTGCCATCAGCCTTGGACAGGGGCCGGGCACCGGGGAGCTGTTTTTT.

CDR3 sequence: CASSLLERSNQPQHF. The CDR3, as DNA: TGTGCCAGCAGTTTGCTGGAGAGAAGCAATCAGCCCCAGCATTTT. The V call is TRBV28, the J call TRBJ1-5; D gene ambiguous. With 3 bases removed from V and 1 base from J, the gap between germline ends came to 10 bases. The CDR3 spans 15 residues. Germline assignment: CDR1 MDHEN and CDR2 SYDVKM.

This clone was counted only a few times. The chain joins TRBV2 to TRBJ1-1; D is possibly TRBD1 (5 bases). CDR1 and CDR2 (germline): SNHLY, FYNNEI. There are 14 residues in the CDR3. V was cut by 7 bases and J by 2 bases, with 14 bases left in between. The CDR3 region has the DNA TGTGCCAGCAATCCGACAGCCCATAACACTGAAGCTTTCTTT. Translation gives CASNPTAHNTEAFF.

The rearrangement uses TRBV30 and TRBJ2-5, with a weak D call TRBD1 (6 bases). Germline CDR1 reads GTSNPN; CDR2 reads SVGIG (reference sequence). V was clipped by 0 bases and J by 0 bases, with 20 bases between them. The CDR3 extends over 18 amino acids. DNA for the CDR3: TGTGCCTGGAGTGTTTCTCGAGGACAGCCTTTGTACCAAGAGACCCAGTACTTC. This gives the protein CAWSVSRGQPLYQETQYF.

The chain is built from TRBV16 and TRBJ1-5; maybe TRBD1 (6 bases). Trimming removed 1 base from V and 3 bases from J, with 7 bases in between. Germline CDR1 is KGHSY and CDR2 is FQNENV. The CDR3 length is 14 residues. The CDR3 reads CASSQYRDNQPQHF. DNA for the CDR3: TGTGCCAGCAGCCAATACAGGGACAATCAGCCCCAGCATTTT.

As concerns this clone: Other DNA sequences in this specimen translate into the identical CDR3. V usage is TRBV29-1 and J usage is TRBJ1-1, with 8 bases aligning to TRBD1. Germline loops: CDR1 SQVTM, CDR2 ANQGSEA. This CDR3 has 12 residues. The J segment lost 5 bases and the V segment lost 4 bases, leaving 3 bases of the junction unmatched. The CDR3 DNA reads as TGCAGCGTTGGGACAGGGCGGACTGAAGCTTTCTTT. Protein: CSVGTGRTEAFF.

The CDR3 DNA is TGTGCCAGCAGCCAAGATTGGAGGACTCTAGCCAAAAACATTCAGTACTTC. This sequence encodes CASSQDWRTLAKNIQYF. The chain links TRBV3-1 (or the pseudogene TRBV3-2) to TRBJ2-4; D perhaps matches TRBD2 (5 bases). Looked up from germline, CDR1 is LGHDT and CDR2 is YNNKEL (reference sequence). The V gene lost 0 bases and the J gene lost 0 bases, with 12 bases spanning the gap. The CDR3 has 17 amino acids.

The chain uses TRBV5-5 and TRBJ1-3; D perhaps matches TRBD1 (6 bases). CDR1 is SGHKS, CDR2 YYEKEE, per germline (reference sequence). The ends were cut back, 0 bases at V and 2 bases at J, with 15 bases in the middle. The CDR3 is made up of 17 amino acids. In DNA form, the CDR3 reads TGTGCCAGCAGCTTGGAGGCCACAGGGATGGCTGGAAACACCATATATTTT. Translated: CASSLEATGMAGNTIYF.

The gene calls are TRBV10-3 and TRBJ2-3, with 10 bases fitting TRBD1. The CDR3 length is 15 residues. The V and J ends lost 3 bases and 3 bases, in that order; junction bases with no gene match: 3. Germline values: CDR1 ENHRY, CDR2 SYGVKD. CDR3 DNA: TGTGCCATCAGTGAACGACAGGGGGCGACAGATACGCAGTATTTT. Translated: CAISERQGATDTQYF.

The rearrangement uses TRBV19 and TRBJ2-1; maybe TRBD2 (6 bases). Looked up from germline, CDR1 is LNHDA and CDR2 is SQIVND (reference sequence). The CDR3 has 19 amino acids. Trimming shortened V by 4 bases and J by 5 bases, and 27 bases separated the two germline ends. CDR3 sequence: CASSKWGLGGMVGNNEQFF. The CDR3 nucleotides are TGTGCCAGTAGTAAATGGGGTCTTGGCGGGATGGTTGGGAACAATGAGCAGTTCTTC. Full variable domain (rest looked up from reference TRBV19 and TRBJ2-1): DGGITQSPKYLFRKEGQNVTLSCEQNLNHDAMYWYRQDPGQGLRLIYYSQIVNDFQKGDIAEGYSVSREKKESFPLTVTSAQKNPTAFYLCASSKWGLGGMVGNNEQFFGPGTRLTVL.

The chain couples TRBV4-1 to TRBJ2-1; D unresolved. CDR3 size: 16 residues. Looked up from germline, CDR1 is MGHRA and CDR2 is YSYEKL. Trimming removed 0 bases from V and 5 bases from J, with 14 bases in between. DNA for the CDR3: TGCGCCAGCAGCCAAGAAACAATGTCTTTTGACAATGAGCAGTTCTTC. Translating it yields CASSQETMSFDNEQFF.

The chain recombines TRBV18 with TRBJ2-7, with D perhaps matching TRBD1 (5 bases). With 3 bases removed from V and 4 bases from J, the gap between germline ends came to 10 bases. CDR1 and CDR2 (germline): KGHSH, LQKENI. This CDR3 has 13 amino acids. Here the CDR3 reads CASSPSNRYEQYF. The CDR3 DNA is TGTGCCAGCTCACCGTCGAACAGGTACGAGCAGTACTTC.

V gene TRBV9 combines with J gene TRBJ2-1, with a tentative D call TRBD1 (6 bases). CDR1 is SGDLS and CDR2 is YYNGEE in the germline V gene. The CDR3 contains 13 residues. The V end was cut by 1 base, the J end by 8 bases, with 10 bases between. The CDR3 loop is CASSVRQEDEQFF. Written as DNA, the CDR3 is TGTGCCAGCAGCGTACGACAGGAGGATGAGCAGTTCTTC.

The chain has TRBV10-3 and TRBJ2-7; tentative D call: TRBD1 (6 bases). V lost 7 bases and J 1 base, leaving 11 bases between the germline ends. From germline, CDR1 is ENHRY and CDR2 SYGVKD. The CDR3 length is 13 residues. The CDR3 spells CAITTGYSYEQYF. The CDR3 DNA reads as TGTGCCATCACCACAGGGTATTCCTACGAGCAGTACTTC.

V usage is TRBV28 and J usage is TRBJ1-1; the match to TRBD1 covers 9 bases. The CDR3 is made up of 15 amino acids. V lost 5 bases and J lost 6; bases outside the gene matches: 10. CDR1 is MDHEN, CDR2 SYDVKM, per germline. The CDR3 bases are TGTGCCAGCAGTCGAACAGGGGGCGGTAGCCCTGAAGCTTTCTTT. This sequence encodes CASSRTGGGSPEAFF.

V gene TRBV7-3 combines with J gene TRBJ1-4; TRBD1 matches 7 bases. Germline V gene lookup returns CDR1 SGHTA and CDR2 FQGTGA. The CDR3 is made up of 15 amino acids. V was clipped by 5 bases and J by 3 bases; unmatched bases: 6. The CDR3, as DNA: TGTGCCAGCAGCCCGAGGGGGCGGGCTAATGAAAAACTGTTTTTT. This gives the protein CASSPRGRANEKLFF.

The rearrangement joins TRBV11-3 to TRBJ2-1, with no clear D. V lost 5 bases and J lost 6, with 11 bases in between. The CDR3 consists of 13 residues. Germline V gene lookup returns CDR1 SGHNT and CDR2 YENEEA. The CDR3 DNA reads TGTGCCAGCAGCCCACCGTGGCTCAATGAGCAGTTCTTC. This sequence encodes CASSPPWLNEQFF.

The count of this clone is one. The chain employs TRBV23-1 and TRBJ2-7; D perhaps matches TRBD1 (7 bases). TRBV23-1 is filed as an ORF, its function uncertain. The length of the CDR3 is 18 residues. Trimming shortened V by 2 bases and J by 5 bases, and 25 bases separated the two germline ends. The CDR3 sequence: CASSQMGGRGREANEQYF. CDR3 nucleotide sequence: TGCGCCAGCAGTCAAATGGGGGGAAGGGGGCGCGAGGCGAACGAGCAGTACTTC.

CDR3 protein: CASSQEAASPPEAFF. Here the CDR3 DNA reads TGTGCCAGCAGCCAAGAAGCTGCATCCCCCCCTGAAGCTTTCTTT. The V and J genes are TRBV4-2 and TRBJ1-1; D gene unclear. Germline lookup yields CDR1 LGHNA and CDR2 YNFKEQ. Trimming shortened V by 0 bases and J by 6 bases, and 14 bases separated the two germline ends. CDR3 length: 15 residues.

This chain uses TRBV10-3 with TRBJ2-3; 9 bases agree with TRBD2. Germline CDR1 and CDR2: ENHRY and SYGVKD. The V gene end was trimmed by 3 bases and the J gene end by 2 bases; junction bases not matched to a gene: 6. This CDR3 is built from 16 residues. The CDR3 DNA reads TGTGCCATCAGTGAATCGCGGGGGGGCGTCACAGATACGCAGTATTTT. It codes for CAISESRGGVTDTQYF.

The chain joins TRBV7-6 to TRBJ2-1; D gene uncertain. Germline CDR1 reads SGHVS; CDR2 reads FNYEAQ. The CDR3 is 13 amino acids. V dropped 3 bases and J dropped 9 bases, with 12 bases sitting between them. The CDR3 coding sequence is TGTGCCAGCAGCTTTCGACTCTCGGGTGAGCAGTTCTTC. This sequence encodes CASSFRLSGEQFF.

The chain is built from TRBV7-8 and TRBJ1-1, with D uncertain. The CDR3 covers 15 residues. The V gene lost 8 bases and the J gene lost 0 bases, with 16 bases spanning the gap. Germline CDR1 and CDR2: SGHVS and FQNEAQ. The CDR3, as DNA: TGTGCCAGCCAGCGGGTGGGTCACATGAACACTGAAGCTTTCTTT. It specifies CASQRVGHMNTEAFF.

This chain connects TRBV19 to TRBJ2-5; 8 nucleotides match TRBD1. The CDR3 has 18 amino acids. Per the germline V gene, CDR1 is LNHDA and CDR2 is SQIVND (reference sequence). Trimming removed 2 bases from V and 1 base from J; junction bases left unmatched: 12. The CDR3 DNA reads as TGTGCCAGTAGTATATCGGGACAGGTCTTTGATAGCCAAGAGACCCAGTACTTC. This translates into CASSISGQVFDSQETQYF.

The chain employs TRBV9 and TRBJ2-5, with 11 bases fitting TRBD2. This CDR3 spans 14 amino acids. Germline lookup yields CDR1 SGDLS and CDR2 YYNGEE. V trimming: 3 bases; J trimming: 4 bases; junction bases outside the gene matches: 2. The CDR3 DNA is TGTGCCAGCAGCGGAGGACTAGCGGGAGAGACCCAGTACTTC. Translated, it gives CASSGGLAGETQYF. Full variable domain (rest looked up from reference TRBV9 and TRBJ2-5): DSGVTQTPKHLITATGQRVTLRCSPRSGDLSVYWYQQSLDQGLQFLIQYYNGEERAKGNILERFSAQQFPDLHSELNLSSLELGDSALYFCASSGGLAGETQYFGPGTRLLVL.